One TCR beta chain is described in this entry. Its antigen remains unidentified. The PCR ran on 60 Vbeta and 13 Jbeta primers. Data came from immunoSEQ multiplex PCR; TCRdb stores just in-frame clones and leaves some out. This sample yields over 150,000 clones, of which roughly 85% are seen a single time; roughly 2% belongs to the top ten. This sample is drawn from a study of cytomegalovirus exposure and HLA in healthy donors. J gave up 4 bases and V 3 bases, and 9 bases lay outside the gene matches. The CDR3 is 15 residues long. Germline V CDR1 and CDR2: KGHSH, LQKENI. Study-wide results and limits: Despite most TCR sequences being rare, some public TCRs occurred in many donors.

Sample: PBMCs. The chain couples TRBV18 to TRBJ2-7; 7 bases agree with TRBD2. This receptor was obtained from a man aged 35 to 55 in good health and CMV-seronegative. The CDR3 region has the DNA TGTGCCAGCTCACCTAGTCCCAGCGGGGCATACGAGCAGTACTTC. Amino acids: CASSPSPSGAYEQYF. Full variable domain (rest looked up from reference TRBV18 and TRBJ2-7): NAGVMQNPRHLVRRRGQEARLRCSPMKGHSHVYWYRQLPEEGLKFMVYLQKENIIDESGMPKERFSAEFPKEGPSILRIQQVVRGDSAAYFCASSPSPSGAYEQYFGPGTRLTVT.